Shown below are 8 T cell receptor beta chains from a single sample sequenced in a study of blood T cell repertoires in COVID-19. Sequenced by immunoSEQ multiplex PCR; TCRdb stores in-frame clones only, minus some. The sample lists 150,000 or so clones; 60% to 85% were seen once. Sequenced sample: peripheral blood. These receptor sequences come from an older woman with COVID-19, enrolled during active disease.

V gene TRBV27 combines with J gene TRBJ2-2, with 7 bases fitting TRBD1. The CDR3 consists of 17 residues. With 4 bases clipped from V and 2 bases from J, the junction kept 10 bases outside the gene matches. CDR1 MNHEY and CDR2 SMNVEV come from the germline V gene (reference sequence). The CDR3 is CASSSSGTAFNTGELFF. The CDR3 region has the DNA TGTGCCAGCAGTTCGTCCGGGACAGCCTTTAACACCGGGGAGCTGTTTTTT.

This chain links TRBV6-1 with TRBJ2-7; 9 nucleotides align to TRBD1. There are 16 residues in the CDR3. Germline V CDR1 and CDR2: MNHNS, SASEGT. The trim removed 2 bases at V and 0 bases at J, leaving 5 bases unmatched. CDR3 DNA: TGTGCCAGCAGTGAAACGGACAGGGGTTCCTCCTACGAGCAGTACGTC. It specifies CASSETDRGSSYEQYV.

The chain links TRBV10-2 to TRBJ2-1; the D is unclear. V shed 3 bases and J shed 9 bases, with 6 bases lying between them. CDR3 length: 11 residues. Germline CDR1 reads WSHSY; CDR2 reads SAAADI. The CDR3 coding sequence is TGCGCCAGCAGTGACGGGTTTGAGCAGTTCTTC. Protein sequence: CASSDGFEQFF.

The CDR3 bases are TGTGCCACCCTAGCGGGGGAGACAGATACGCAGTATTTT. As protein: CATLAGETDTQYF. The chain couples TRBV2 to TRBJ2-3; TRBD2 aligns across 10 bases. V was pared by 10 bases and J by 3 bases, with 4 bases of the junction left unmatched. The CDR3 extends over 13 amino acids. From germline, CDR1 is SNHLY and CDR2 FYNNEI.

The chain uses TRBV24-1 and TRBJ2-2; 8 bases match TRBD1. V dropped 4 bases and J dropped 3; count of bases not matched to a gene: 0. The CDR3 spans 14 residues. CDR1 is KGHDR, CDR2 SFDVKD, per germline. The CDR3 DNA reads as TGTGCCACCAGTGAGACAGGGGACACCGGGGAGCTGTTTTTT. This sequence encodes CATSETGDTGELFF.

This clone was counted a single time. The chain joins TRBV19 to TRBJ1-5; a possible D gene is TRBD1 (6 bases). The CDR3 is 15 residues long. CDR1 and CDR2 from the germline V gene are LNHDA and SQIVND (reference sequence). V was shortened by 6 bases and J by 2 bases, with 14 bases between the two germline ends. CDR3 DNA: TGTGCCAGTAGGTCGGCGGGGGCTGGCAATCAGCCCCAGCATTTT. Translation gives CASRSAGAGNQPQHF.

This rearrangement joins TRBV18 to TRBJ2-7, with TRBD1 identical over 8 bases. CDR3 length equals 13 residues. V shed 3 bases, J shed 6 bases, and the junction held 4 bases outside the gene matches. Per germline, CDR1 KGHSH and CDR2 LQKENI. Here the CDR3 DNA reads TGTGCCAGCTCACCGGCACAGGGGGGCGAGCAGTACGTC. It specifies CASSPAQGGEQYV.

The rearrangement joins TRBV18 to TRBJ1-2; the D is unclear. Germline V lookup: CDR1 KGHSH, CDR2 LQKENI. Trimming pared 6 bases from V and 4 bases from J, leaving 12 bases between. This CDR3 is built from 13 residues. The CDR3 loop reads CASSLDSVYGYTF. CDR3 DNA sequence: TGTGCCAGCTCCCTGGACTCAGTCTATGGCTACACCTTC.